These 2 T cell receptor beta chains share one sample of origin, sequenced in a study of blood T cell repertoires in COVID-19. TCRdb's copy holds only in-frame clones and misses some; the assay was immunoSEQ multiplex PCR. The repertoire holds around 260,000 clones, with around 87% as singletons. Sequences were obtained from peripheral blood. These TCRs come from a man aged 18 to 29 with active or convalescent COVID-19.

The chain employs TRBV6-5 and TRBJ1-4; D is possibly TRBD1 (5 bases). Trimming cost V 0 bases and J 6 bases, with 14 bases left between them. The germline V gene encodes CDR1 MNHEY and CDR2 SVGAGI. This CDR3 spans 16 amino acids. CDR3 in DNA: TGTGCCAGCAGTTACTCCGTCGGGGGAGGGGATGAAAAACTGTTTTTT. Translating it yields CASSYSVGGGDEKLFF.

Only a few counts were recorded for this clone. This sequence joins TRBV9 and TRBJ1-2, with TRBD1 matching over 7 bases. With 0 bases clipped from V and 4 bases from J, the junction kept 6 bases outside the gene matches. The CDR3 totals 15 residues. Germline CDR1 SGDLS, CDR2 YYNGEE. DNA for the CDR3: TGTGCCAGCAGCGTAGATGCAGCAGGGGGCTATGGCTACACCTTC. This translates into CASSVDAAGGYGYTF.